This T cell receptor beta chain was profiled in a study of shared clonotypes between healthy human individuals. Adults of Caucasian background living in Nashville, Tennessee made up all donors. The CDR3 covers 16 residues. Germline CDR1 SGHTA, CDR2 FQGNSA. Deletions cut 5 bases from V and 2 bases from J, with 19 bases between. The assay was run at deep level. Some clones are missing from TCRdb's copy, which holds only in-frame ones; the method was immunoSEQ multiplex PCR. The data hold 2,500,000 or so clones, with 93% observed a single time. The material sequenced was naive CD4+ T cells from PBMCs. Documented subset: CD45RA+ positively selected. The source is a man between 18 and 29 years old in good health. Some clones in this sample may be carry-over from other donors' samples. V usage is TRBV7-2 and J usage is TRBJ2-7; D might be TRBD1 or TRBD2, each matching 7 bases. The CDR3 sequence is CASSRRGREPPYEQYF. For the CDR3, the DNA is TGTGCCAGCAGCCGAAGGGGGCGGGAGCCTCCCTACGAGCAGTACTTC.